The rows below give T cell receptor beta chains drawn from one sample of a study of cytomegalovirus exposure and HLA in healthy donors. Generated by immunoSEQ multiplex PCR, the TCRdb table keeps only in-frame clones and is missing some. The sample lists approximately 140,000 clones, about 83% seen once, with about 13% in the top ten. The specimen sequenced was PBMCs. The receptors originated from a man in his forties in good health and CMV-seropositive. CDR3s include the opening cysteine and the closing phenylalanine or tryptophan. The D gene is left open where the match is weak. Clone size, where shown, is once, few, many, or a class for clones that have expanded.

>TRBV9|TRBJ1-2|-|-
TGTGCCAGCAGCGTGCTTGACAGGCCGAACTATGGCTACACCTTC
CASSVLDRPNYGYTF
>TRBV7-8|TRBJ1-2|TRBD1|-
TGTGCCAGCAGTCCGGGACAGGGCTACTATGGCTACACCTTC
CASSPGQGYYGYTF
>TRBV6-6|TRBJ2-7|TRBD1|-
TGTGCCAGCAGTAAAGGACAGGTGAGCTCCTACGAGCAGTACTTC
CASSKGQVSSYEQYF
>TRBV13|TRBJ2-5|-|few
TGTGCCAGCAGCTCCGGAGGGTGGGAGACCCAGTACTTC
CASSSGGWETQYF
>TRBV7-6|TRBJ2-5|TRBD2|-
TGTGCCAGCAGCTTAGGGCGGGGGGGGGAGACCCAGTACTTC
CASSLGRGGETQYF
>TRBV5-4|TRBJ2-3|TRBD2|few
TGTGCCAGCAGCTCCCCTAGCGGTCTTAGCACAGATACGCAGTATTTT
CASSSPSGLSTDTQYF
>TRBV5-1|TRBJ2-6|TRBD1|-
TGCGCCAGCAGCTCAACCGGGACAGGGGAGGCCGGGGCCAACGGCCTGACTTTC
CASSSTGTGEAGANGLTF
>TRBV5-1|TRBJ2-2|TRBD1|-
TGCGCCAGCAGCTTACGAGCCGCAGGGGGCTACGGCGGGGAGCTGTTTTTT
CASSLRAAGGYGGELFF
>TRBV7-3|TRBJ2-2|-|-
TGTGCCAGCAGCCCCGATGTCCCGATCGGGGGAATGACCGGGGAGCTGTTTTTT
CASSPDVPIGGMTGELFF
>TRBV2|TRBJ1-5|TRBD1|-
TGTGCCAGCTCAGGGGGCAAGGGAAATCAGCCCCAGCATTTT
CASSGGKGNQPQHF
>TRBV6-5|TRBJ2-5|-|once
TGTGCCAGCAGTTACTCGAGTCCGTTCCCCGCCGGGACCCAGTACTTC
CASSYSSPFPAGTQYF
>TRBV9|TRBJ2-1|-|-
TGTGCCAGCAGCGGACAGGGCGGACTATTCGGTGAGCAGTTCTTC
CASSGQGGLFGEQFF
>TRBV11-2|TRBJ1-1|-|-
TGTGCCAGCAGCCCCCTGCGGGGGAGGACTGAAGCTTTCTTT
CASSPLRGRTEAFF
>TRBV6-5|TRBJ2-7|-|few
TGTGCCAGCAGCCCGACCCGGGTCCTTTCTGCCGAGCAGTACTTC
CASSPTRVLSAEQYF
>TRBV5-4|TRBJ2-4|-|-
TGTGCCAGCAGCTTGGACCCCCGTTATGGGAGTAACATTCAGTACTTC
CASSLDPRYGSNIQYF
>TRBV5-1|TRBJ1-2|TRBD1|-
TGCGCCAGCAGCTTGGTGGGGACAGGAACCTTCTATGGCTACACCTTC
CASSLVGTGTFYGYTF
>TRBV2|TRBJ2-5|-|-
TGTGCCAGCAGTGCAGGGGTCGGGGGGGAGACCCAGTACTTC
CASSAGVGGETQYF
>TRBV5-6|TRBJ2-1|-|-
TGTGCCAGCAGCTTGGACTCCTATGAGCAGTTCTTC
CASSLDSYEQFF
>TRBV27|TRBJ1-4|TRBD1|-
TGTGCCAGCACGACAGGGGGCCTTTTGACTAATGAAAAACTGTTTTTT
CASTTGGLLTNEKLFF
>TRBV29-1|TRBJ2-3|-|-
TGCAGCGTGGCCTATAGCGGAAATCAGCATACGCAGTATTTT
CSVAYSGNQHTQYF
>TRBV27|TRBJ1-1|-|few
TGTGCCAGCAGTTCCGGGTCCTACACTGAAGCTTTCTTT
CASSSGSYTEAFF
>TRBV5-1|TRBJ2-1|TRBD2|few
TGCGCCAGCAGCTTATTGTCCGGGACTAGCGGGAGGGCCGGGAATGAGCAGTTCTTC
CASSLLSGTSGRAGNEQFF
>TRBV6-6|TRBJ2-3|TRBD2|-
TGTGCCAGCAGGCCTAGCGGAACCTTCGGAGATACGCAGTATTTT
CASRPSGTFGDTQYF
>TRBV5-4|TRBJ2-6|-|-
TGTGCCAGCAGCTTAGACGGGACTGGGGCCAACGTCCTGACTTTC
CASSLDGTGANVLTF
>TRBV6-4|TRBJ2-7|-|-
TGTGCCATTGAGGGGAGGGAGCAGTACTTC
CAIEGREQYF
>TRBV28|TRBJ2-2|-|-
TGTGCCAGCAGTTACCCTTTGGAGCCGTGGAAGGACACCGGGGAGCTGTTTTTT
CASSYPLEPWKDTGELFF
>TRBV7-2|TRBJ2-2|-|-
TGTGCCAGCAGCTTAAAACTACGCACCGGGGAGCTGTTTTTT
CASSLKLRTGELFF
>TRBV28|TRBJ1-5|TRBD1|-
TGTGCCAGCAGCCCTGGGACAGCCCCTCAGCCCCAGCATTTT
CASSPGTAPQPQHF
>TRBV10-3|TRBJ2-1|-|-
TGTGCCACCGGACAGAGGGCCAATGAGCAGTTCTTC
CATGQRANEQFF
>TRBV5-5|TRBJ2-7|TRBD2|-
TGTGCCAGCAGCTTGGGACCATCAGGACTAGCTATCCACGAGCAGTACTTC
CASSLGPSGLAIHEQYF
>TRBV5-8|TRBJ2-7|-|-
TGTGCCAGCAGCTTGGTTATGTCCTACGAGCAGTACTTC
CASSLVMSYEQYF
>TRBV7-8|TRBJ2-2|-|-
TGTGCCAGCAGCTGGGAGACCACCCGGATTGCCGGGGAGCTGTTTTTT
CASSWETTRIAGELFF
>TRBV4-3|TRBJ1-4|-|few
TGCGCCAGCAGCCAAATGGGTACAGGAGCTAATGAAAAACTGTTTTTT
CASSQMGTGANEKLFF
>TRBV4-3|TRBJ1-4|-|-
TGCGCCAGCAGCCAAGCCCGAAGGGAGGATGAAAAACTGTTTTTT
CASSQARREDEKLFF
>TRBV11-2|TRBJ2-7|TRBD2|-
TGTGCCAGCAGCTCACGGACTAGCGGGAGGTCGGTGAACGAGCAGTACTTC
CASSSRTSGRSVNEQYF
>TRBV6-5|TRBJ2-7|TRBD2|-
TGTGCCAGCAGTAACATCAGACTAGCAGATTACGAGCAGTACTTC
CASSNIRLADYEQYF
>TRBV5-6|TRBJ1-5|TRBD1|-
TGTGCCAGCAGCTTAACAGGGGAATATCAGCCCCAGCATTTT
CASSLTGEYQPQHF
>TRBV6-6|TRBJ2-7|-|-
TGTGCCAGCAGTCCCTACCAGGGGATTTCCTACGAGCAGTACTTC
CASSPYQGISYEQYF
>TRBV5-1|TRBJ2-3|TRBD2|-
TGCGCCAGCAGCTCGGGACTATCCCCGACAGATACGCAGTATTTT
CASSSGLSPTDTQYF
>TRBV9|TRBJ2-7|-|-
TGTGCCAGCAGCGTTGCCCCCACAGGCTCCTACGAGCAGTACTTC
CASSVAPTGSYEQYF
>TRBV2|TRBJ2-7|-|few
TGTGCCAGCAGTGAAGCCGGGTGGGAGAGCTCCTACGAGCAGTACTTC
CASSEAGWESSYEQYF
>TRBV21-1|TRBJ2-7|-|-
TGTGCCAGCAGAACACTAGCGGGAGTTGGGTCTGTGCGGGGCGAGCAGTACTTC
CASRTLAGVGSVRGEQYF
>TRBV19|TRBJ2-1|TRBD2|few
TGTGCCAGTAGTATAGCTAGCGGGAGGGCCCTTGAGTTCTTC
CASSIASGRALEFF
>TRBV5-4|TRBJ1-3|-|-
TGTGCCAGCAGCTCAGGGGTTTCTGGAGACACCATATATTTT
CASSSGVSGDTIYF
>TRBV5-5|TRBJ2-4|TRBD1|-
TGTGCCAGCAGCTTGGAGGGACAGGGGGGAAACAGTCAGTACTTC
CASSLEGQGGNSQYF
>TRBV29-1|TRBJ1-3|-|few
TGCCTCAACAGGGTCCATGGAAACACCATATATTTT
CLNRVHGNTIYF
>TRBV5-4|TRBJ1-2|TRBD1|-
TGTGCCAGCTCCTTGGGACAGAACTATGGCTACACCTTC
CASSLGQNYGYTF
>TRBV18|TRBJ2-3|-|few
TGTGCCAGCTCACCCGGGCTAGCGAACGGCGATACGCAGTATTTT
CASSPGLANGDTQYF
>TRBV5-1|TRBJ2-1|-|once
TGCGCCAGCAGCCTGACAGTTACCATTTCCGGACGGGTGAATGAGCAGTTCTTC
CASSLTVTISGRVNEQFF
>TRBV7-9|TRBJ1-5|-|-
TGTGCCAGCAGCCCGGAGGGACCGCAGCCCCAGCATTTT
CASSPEGPQPQHF
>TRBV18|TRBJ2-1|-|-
TGTGCCAGCTCACCCAATTCGGAGGGGACTGAGCAGTTCTTC
CASSPNSEGTEQFF
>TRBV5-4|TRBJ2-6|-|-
TGTGCCAGCAGCTTGGAGCTACCCGGGGCCAACGTCCTGACTTTC
CASSLELPGANVLTF